The clone carrying this T cell receptor (beta chain) was detected ten times or more. Trimming took off 10 bases at V and 6 bases at J, with 13 bases between the two ends. The CDR3 covers 12 residues. Per germline, CDR1 WNHNN and CDR2 SYGVQD (reference sequence). The data belong to a study of T cells in Graves' hyperthyroidism and ophthalmopathy. Amplification targeted TCR beta CDR3 regions from RNA transcripts. With the HTBI primer set, the TCR CDR3 went through a first round of RT-PCR. TCRdb recomputed calls from the multiplex PCR reads with MiXCR, one row per CDR3 protein. The data contain approximately 330,000 distinct CDR3 sequences, 15% to 20% of them singletons.

Source material: blood. The sequence came from a woman in her fifties or sixties with Graves' hyperthyroidism. This sequence joins TRBV10-1 and TRBJ2-1; D unresolved. For the CDR3, the DNA is TGCGCCACCTCTCAAGGCGTCAATGAGCAGTTCTTC. Protein sequence: CATSQGVNEQFF.